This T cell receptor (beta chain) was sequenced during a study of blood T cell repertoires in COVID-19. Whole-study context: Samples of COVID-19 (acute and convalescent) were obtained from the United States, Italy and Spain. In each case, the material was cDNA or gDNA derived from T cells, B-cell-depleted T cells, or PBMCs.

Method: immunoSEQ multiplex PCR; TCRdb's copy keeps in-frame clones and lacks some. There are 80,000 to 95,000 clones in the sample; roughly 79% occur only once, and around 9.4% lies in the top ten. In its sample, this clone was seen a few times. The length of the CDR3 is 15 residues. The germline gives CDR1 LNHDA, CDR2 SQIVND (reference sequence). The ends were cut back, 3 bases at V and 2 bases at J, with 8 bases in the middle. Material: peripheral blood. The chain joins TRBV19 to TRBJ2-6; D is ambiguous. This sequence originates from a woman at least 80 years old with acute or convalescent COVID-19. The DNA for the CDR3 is TGTGCCAGTAGTATCCGACAAGCTGGGGCCAACGTCCTGACTTTC. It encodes CASSIRQAGANVLTF.